This T cell receptor beta chain comes out of a study of pediatric ulcerative colitis. This CDR3 has 12 residues. Trimming pared 0 bases from V and 3 bases from J, leaving 2 bases between. Germline-derived CDR1 and CDR2 are SGDLS and YYNGEE. One to two pinch biopsies were taken from the rectum during colonoscopy. Profiled with immunoSEQ multiplex PCR; TCRdb holds only in-frame clones, not every one. Of 30,000 or so clones listed, about three quarters are singletons. The sequence was collected from a boy aged 10-17 years with mild ulcerative colitis. Source material: gut tissue. The chain links TRBV9 to TRBJ2-3; no reliable D call. The CDR3 sequence is CASSVVTDTQYF. CDR3 DNA sequence: TGTGCCAGCAGCGTAGTTACAGATACGCAGTATTTT.